This T cell receptor (beta chain) was observed in a study of T cells in Graves' hyperthyroidism and ophthalmopathy. Whole-study results and caveats: Most thyroid-expanded clonotypes above 0.001 were also found in blood. Ophthalmopathy could be told apart from stable hyperthyroidism with a 13 V-J model.

Details on this clonotype: Its antigen is unknown.

The CDR3 regions of TCR beta were amplified from RNA transcripts. The HTBI set primed first-round TCR CDR3 RT-PCR. MiXCR, applied by TCRdb to the multiplex PCR reads, yields one record per CDR3 protein. The sample holds 400,000 to 550,000 distinct CDR3 sequences, approximately 15% seen once. Hyperthyroidism had been newly diagnosed in patients aged 18 to 65, and its duration was under 2 months. The CDR3 is 14 amino acids. CDR1 and CDR2 from the germline V gene are MNHNS and SASEGT. V was cut by 7 bases and J by 3 bases, with 16 bases left in between. The sequenced sample consisted of blood. The receptor was derived from a woman aged 18-30 years with Graves' hyperthyroidism. The chain recombines TRBV6-1 with TRBJ2-7; no definite D call. The CDR3 DNA is TGTGCCAGCAAACGGCAGGAGCTTTTCTACGAGCAGTACGTC. It encodes CASKRQELFYEQYV.